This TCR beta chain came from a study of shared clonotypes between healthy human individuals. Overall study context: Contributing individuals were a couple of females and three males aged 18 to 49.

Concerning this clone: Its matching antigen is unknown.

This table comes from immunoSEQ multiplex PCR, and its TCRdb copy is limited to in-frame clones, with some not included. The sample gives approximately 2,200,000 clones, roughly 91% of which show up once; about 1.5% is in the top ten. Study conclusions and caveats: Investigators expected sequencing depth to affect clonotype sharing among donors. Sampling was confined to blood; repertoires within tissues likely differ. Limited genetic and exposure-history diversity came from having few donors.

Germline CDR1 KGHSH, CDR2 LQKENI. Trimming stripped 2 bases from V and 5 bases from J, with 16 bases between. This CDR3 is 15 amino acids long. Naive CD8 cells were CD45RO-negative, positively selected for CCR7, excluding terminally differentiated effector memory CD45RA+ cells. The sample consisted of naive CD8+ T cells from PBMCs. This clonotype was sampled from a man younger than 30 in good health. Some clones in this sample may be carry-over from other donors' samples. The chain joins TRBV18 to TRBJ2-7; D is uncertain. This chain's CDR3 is CASSPSRVLAHEQYF. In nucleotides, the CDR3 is TGTGCCAGCTCACCAAGTCGAGTGTTGGCCCACGAGCAGTACTTC.